This T cell receptor beta chain is drawn from a study of cytomegalovirus exposure and HLA in healthy donors. The primer mix had 60 Vbeta and 13 Jbeta primers. Produced via immunoSEQ multiplex PCR; TCRdb's table is partial and in-frame only. The data show about 89,000 clones, with around 80% seen just once and 2.7% held by the top ten. Findings and caveats of the study: Through in vitro validation, a few CMV-associated chains were shown to be specific for CMV antigens. Association of a missense DCLRE1C variant with TCR beta V- and J-gene trimming was reported in a later analysis.

About this clone itself: The antigen is undetermined.

The CDR3 is 16 residues long. Germline CDR1 is SGHVS and CDR2 is FQNEAQ. Unmatched junction bases numbered 6, after V lost 0 bases and J lost 7 bases. The J gene is TRBJ2-1, the V gene TRBV7-8; 10 nucleotides agree with TRBD1. This TCR was recovered from a man in his thirties or forties in good health and CMV-seronegative. Specimen: PBMCs. CDR3 DNA sequence: TGTGCCAGCAGCTTAGCGACAGGGGGCTTAAAGAATGAGCAGTTCTTC. It translates to CASSLATGGLKNEQFF. The whole variable domain, filled in from reference TRBV7-8 and TRBJ2-1, reads GAGVSQSPRYKVAKRGQDVALRCDPISGHVSLFWYQQALGQGPEFLTYFQNEAQLDKSGLPSDRFFAERPEGSVSTLKIQRTQQEDSAVYLCASSLATGGLKNEQFFGPGTRLTVL.